This T cell receptor (beta chain) was found in a study of cytomegalovirus exposure and HLA in healthy donors. General study points: Later work showed greater clonal expansion in HLA-associated TCR beta chains than in equally common others. There were some public TCRs occurring in many donors, but most TCR sequences were rare. V- and J-gene trimming of TCR beta was linked (in a later analysis) to a missense DCLRE1C variant.

About this clone itself: Its antigen remains unknown.

The CDR3 is made up of 15 amino acids. Deletions cut 3 bases from V and 5 bases from J, with 13 bases between. Germline V gene lookup returns CDR1 SNHLY and CDR2 FYNNEI. Primers: 60 Vbeta forward and 13 Jbeta reverse. Produced via immunoSEQ multiplex PCR; TCRdb's table is partial and in-frame only. This sample yields around 260,000 clones, of which roughly 80% are seen a single time; about 0.3% belongs to the top ten. This receptor was taken from a girl aged 2-15 years in good health and CMV-seronegative. The chain links TRBV2 to TRBJ1-4, with D perhaps matching TRBD1 (5 bases). The sequencing sample was made of PBMCs. The CDR3 sequence: CASSDPGGDNEKLFF. The CDR3 coding sequence is TGTGCCAGCAGTGATCCGGGGGGAGACAATGAAAAACTGTTTTTT.